One and the same sample provided the 2 T cell receptor beta chains below, sequenced in a study of immune heterogeneity within non-small cell lung tumors. Template material for each sample was about 0.55 ug of bulk tumor genomic DNA. Several spatially distant biopsies were obtained per primary tumor intraoperatively. Enrolled individuals presented with untreated, newly diagnosed non-small cell lung cancer and received curative surgery. Multiplex PCR with 32 V and 13 J primers amplified TCR beta CDR3. TCRdb independently ran MiXCR on the multiplex PCR reads; one entry per CDR3 protein. This table holds some 10,000 distinct CDR3 sequences, 15% to 20% found once. The sequenced material came from lung tumor tissue. All receptors derive from a man aged 35-49 years with non-small cell lung cancer.

This clonotype is categorized as medium-sized. The chain is built from TRBV29-1 and TRBJ2-7; D not certain. CDR1 and CDR2 from the germline V gene are SQVTM and ANQGSEA. The germline V and J ends were trimmed by 3 bases and 4 bases, with 13 bases remaining between them. The CDR3 has 13 amino acids. CDR3 sequence (DNA): TGCAGCGTTGATCTTCCAGGCCGGTACGAGCAGTACTTC. Protein sequence: CSVDLPGRYEQYF.

This chain's CDR3 is CASSILVTGELFF. The CDR3 nucleotides read TGTGCCAGTAGTATTCTAGTGACCGGGGAGCTGTTTTTT. The chain joins TRBV6-2 or TRBV6-3 to TRBJ2-2, with D unclear. Germline values: CDR1 MNHEY, CDR2 SVGEGT. The V end lost 9 bases, the J end lost 5 bases, and 13 bases lay between the germline ends. The CDR3 contains 13 residues.